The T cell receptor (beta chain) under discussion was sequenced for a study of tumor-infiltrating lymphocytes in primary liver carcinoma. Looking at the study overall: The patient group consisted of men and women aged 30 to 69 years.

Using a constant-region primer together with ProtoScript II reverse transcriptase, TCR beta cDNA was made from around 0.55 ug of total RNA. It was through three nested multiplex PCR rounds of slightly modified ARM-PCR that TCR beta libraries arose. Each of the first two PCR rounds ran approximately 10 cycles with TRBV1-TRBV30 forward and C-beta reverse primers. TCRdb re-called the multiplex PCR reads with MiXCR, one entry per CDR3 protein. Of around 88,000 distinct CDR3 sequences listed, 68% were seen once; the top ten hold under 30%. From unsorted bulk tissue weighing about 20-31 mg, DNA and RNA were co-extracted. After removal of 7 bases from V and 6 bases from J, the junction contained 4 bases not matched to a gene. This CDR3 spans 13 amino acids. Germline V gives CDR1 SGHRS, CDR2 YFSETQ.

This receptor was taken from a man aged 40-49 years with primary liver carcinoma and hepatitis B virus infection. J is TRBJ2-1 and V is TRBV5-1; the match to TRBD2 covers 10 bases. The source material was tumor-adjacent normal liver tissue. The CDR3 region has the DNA TGCGCCAGCGACGCTAGCGGGAGCAATGAGCAGTTCTTC. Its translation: CASDASGSNEQFF.